Below, 20 T cell receptor beta chains from the same sample are listed, as sequenced in a study of post-analysis software for immune sequencing data. Notes on the study in general: Comparison of patients with controls showed four or five TRBV segments more frequent in patients, TRBV5-6, TRBV5-1 and TRBV20-1 among them.

Unique molecular identifiers featured in each of the TCR beta cDNA libraries. TCRdb independently ran MiXCR on the PCR reads; one entry per CDR3 protein. The sample has 750,000 to 950,000 distinct CDR3 sequences, 53% seen once; the top ten hold about 4.8%. Their antigen targets remain unknown. The source material was blood. The source of these receptors is a girl aged 5-17 years with multiple sclerosis.

This clonotype was counted between two and nine times. The CDR3 coding sequence is TGCAGTGCTAGAGAACCGAACCCAGGGAGCTCCTACGAGCAGTACTTC. Translated: CSAREPNPGSSYEQYF. The chain uses TRBV20-1 and TRBJ2-7; possibly TRBD1 or TRBD2 for D (5 bases each). V was cut by 0 bases and J by 0 bases, with 15 bases left in between. The CDR3 runs 16 residues. Germline V gene lookup returns CDR1 DFQATT and CDR2 SNEGSKA (reference sequence).

The gene calls are TRBV7-2 and TRBJ2-4; D remains unclear. The DNA matches TRBJ2-7 better at its end, which makes the J call doubtful. The CDR3 consists of 14 residues. CDR1 is SGHTA and CDR2 is FQGNSA in the germline V gene. The CDR3 nucleotides read TGTGCCAGCAGCTTAGAGCCTCTAGGCCACGAGCAGTACTTC. Translated, it gives CASSLEPLGHEQYF.

The rearrangement uses TRBV4-1 and TRBJ2-1, with 7 nucleotides matching TRBD1. Germline CDR1 is MGHRA and CDR2 is YSYEKL. The V and J ends lost 2 bases and 0 bases, in that order; junction bases with no gene match: 4. This CDR3 comprises 16 residues. This CDR3 reads CASSQPDRASYNEQFF. CDR3 DNA: TGCGCCAGCAGCCAACCTGACAGGGCCTCCTACAATGAGCAGTTCTTC.

This clonotype was recorded many times. This chain connects TRBV7-9 to TRBJ2-5; the D gene could be TRBD1 or TRBD2 (5 bases each). The CDR3 is 12 amino acids. The germline CDR1 and CDR2 sequences are SEHNR and FQNEAQ (reference sequence). V was shortened by 2 bases and J by 5 bases, with 6 bases between the two germline ends. CDR3 DNA: TGTGCCAGCAGCTTATGGGGGGAGACCCAGTACTTC. It yields the protein CASSLWGETQYF. Based on the CDR3 plus reference TRBV7-9 and TRBJ2-5, the full variable domain is DTGVSQNPRHKITKRGQNVTFRCDPISEHNRLYWYRQTLGQGPEFLTYFQNEAQLEKSRLLSDRFSAERPKGSFSTLEIQRTEQGDSAMYLCASSLWGETQYFGPGTRLLVL.

The V and J genes are TRBV5-1 and TRBJ1-4, with D hard to call. CDR1 is SGHRS, CDR2 YFSETQ, per germline. Between the trimmed V and J ends, which lost 0 bases and 10 bases, there was a span of 13 bases. The CDR3 sequence is 14 residues long. Here the CDR3 reads CASSLGSGEVKLFF. CDR3 coding DNA: TGCGCCAGCAGCTTGGGGTCAGGAGAGGTAAAACTGTTTTTT.

The V gene is TRBV27, the J gene TRBJ2-7; 7 bases line up with TRBD1. The V gene end was trimmed by 6 bases and the J gene end by 5 bases; junction bases not matched to a gene: 10. The CDR3 extends over 14 amino acids. Per the germline V gene, CDR1 is MNHEY and CDR2 is SMNVEV (reference sequence). CDR3 sequence reads: CASRERGQGNEQYF. As DNA, the CDR3 is TGTGCCAGCAGGGAAAGGGGGCAAGGAAACGAGCAGTACTTC.

The chain has TRBV20-1 and TRBJ2-4; 10 positions agree with TRBD2. Per the germline V gene, CDR1 is DFQATT and CDR2 is SNEGSKA (reference sequence). The CDR3 totals 16 residues. Trimming cost V 6 bases and J 4 bases; bases outside gene matches: 12. CDR3 coding DNA: TGCAGTGCAAACGAAGGGATTAGCGGGGGGAAAAACATTCAGTACTTC. Protein product: CSANEGISGGKNIQYF.

In this sample, this clonotype turned up a few times. The chain carries TRBV12-5 and TRBJ1-2; D uncertain. V was cut by 6 bases and J by 8 bases, with 19 bases left in between. Germline V gene data show CDR1 as LGHNT and CDR2 as FRNRAP. This CDR3 region has 14 residues. CDR3 sequence reads: CASGPGSHLRGYTF. In nucleotides, the CDR3 is TGTGCTAGTGGCCCCGGGTCTCACCTGAGGGGCTACACCTTC.

The V gene is TRBV25-1, the J gene TRBJ1-4, with TRBD1 identical over 7 bases. The CDR3 is 15 amino acids. V trimming: 6 bases; J trimming: 0 bases; junction bases outside the gene matches: 4. Germline loops: CDR1 MGHDK, CDR2 SYGVNS. In nucleotides, the CDR3 is TGTGCCAGCAGCAGGGGGGTTGCAACTAATGAAAAACTGTTTTTT. This sequence encodes CASSRGVATNEKLFF. Based on the CDR3 plus reference TRBV25-1 and TRBJ1-4, the full variable domain is EADIYQTPRYLVIGTGKKITLECSQTMGHDKMYWYQQDPGMELHLIHYSYGVNSTEKGDLSSESTVSRIRTEHFPLTLESARPSHTSQYLCASSRGVATNEKLFFGSGTQLSVL.

The J gene is TRBJ2-5, the V gene TRBV10-3; the D is unclear. Germline loops: CDR1 ENHRY, CDR2 SYGVKD. V was trimmed by 4 bases and J by 11 bases, leaving 14 bases between them. The CDR3 extends over 12 amino acids. The CDR3 DNA sequence: TGTGCCATCAGTGTGTCGAACCAGCTTCAGTACTTC. This encodes CAISVSNQLQYF.

This chain joins TRBV15 and TRBJ2-3; no firm D call. The CDR3 length is 13 residues. The germline CDR1 and CDR2 sequences are LNHNV and YYDKDF (reference sequence). The V end was cut by 0 bases, the J end by 6 bases, with 7 bases between. The CDR3 sequence is CATSRDLVDTQYF. CDR3 in DNA: TGTGCCACCAGCAGAGATCTGGTGGATACGCAGTATTTT.

The chain couples TRBV6-2 or TRBV6-3 to TRBJ1-2, with unresolved D. The CDR3 is 14 residues long. V shed 5 bases and J shed 8 bases, with 18 bases lying between them. Germline CDR1 reads MNHEY; CDR2 reads SVGEGT. CDR3 region: CASSLDAAAGGYTF. CDR3 in DNA: TGTGCCAGCAGTCTGGACGCGGCGGCAGGAGGCTACACCTTC.

J is TRBJ2-7 and V is TRBV10-3; TRBD2 aligns across 11 bases. This CDR3 spans 14 amino acids. Germline lookup yields CDR1 ENHRY and CDR2 SYGVKD. V dropped 6 bases and J dropped 6; count of bases not matched to a gene: 7. The DNA of the CDR3 is TGTGCCATCAGCTCACTAGCGGGAGCGGGCGAGCAGTACTTC. Translating it yields CAISSLAGAGEQYF.

The J gene is TRBJ2-3, the V gene TRBV6-2 or TRBV6-3; D not resolved. Trimming stripped 2 bases from V and 3 bases from J, with 6 bases between. The CDR3 covers 13 residues. The germline CDR1 and CDR2 sequences are MNHEY and SVGEGT. This CDR3 is CASSYVGTDTQYF. The CDR3, as DNA: TGTGCCAGCAGTTACGTGGGGACAGATACGCAGTATTTT.

This clonotype occurred a few times. This chain joins TRBV7-2 and TRBJ2-3; D gene unclear. Germline CDR1 reads SGHTA; CDR2 reads FQGNSA. The V and J ends lost 5 bases and 1 base respectively, with 7 bases between them. CDR3 length: 13 residues. For the CDR3, the DNA is TGTGCCAGCAGCCTCCTACGCACAGATACGCAGTATTTT. Protein sequence: CASSLLRTDTQYF.

This chain connects TRBV7-9 to TRBJ2-1, with D uncertain. With 4 bases removed from V and 2 bases from J, the gap between germline ends came to 21 bases. This CDR3 has 18 residues. The germline V gene has CDR1 SEHNR and CDR2 FQNEAQ (reference sequence). The CDR3 region is CASSSPKLGHFTYNEQFF. CDR3 DNA sequence: TGTGCCAGCAGCTCACCGAAATTAGGCCATTTTACCTACAATGAGCAGTTCTTC.

The chain employs TRBV5-1 and TRBJ2-1, with 12 bases lining up with TRBD2. From germline, CDR1 is SGHRS and CDR2 YFSETQ. The length of the CDR3 is 16 residues. The junction had 11 bases not matched to a gene; V was cut back by 5 bases and J by 8 bases. The CDR3 sequence: CASRARLAGVGDEQFF. As DNA, the CDR3 is TGCGCCAGCAGGGCCAGACTAGCGGGAGTTGGTGATGAGCAGTTCTTC.

The V call is TRBV27, the J call TRBJ2-1; tentative D call: TRBD2 (6 bases). Germline V gives CDR1 MNHEY, CDR2 SMNVEV (reference sequence). V lost 0 bases, J lost 2 bases, and 11 bases lay in between. The CDR3 has 16 amino acids. CDR3 DNA: TGTGCCAGCAGTTTATCGGACGGGAGCGCCTACAATGAGCAGTTCTTC. This translates into CASSLSDGSAYNEQFF.

This chain links TRBV6-5 with TRBJ2-4; D is ambiguous. The end of the DNA is better explained by TRBJ2-7, so the J call may be wrong. The CDR3 covers 14 residues. Germline CDR1 and CDR2: MNHEY and SVGAGI. CDR3 nucleotide sequence: TGTGCCAGCAGTTACACGAGACTGACCTACGAGCAGTACTTC. It yields the protein CASSYTRLTYEQYF.

This chain uses TRBV5-1 with TRBJ1-6; the match to TRBD1 covers 8 bases. V lost 4 bases and J lost 9; bases outside the gene matches: 15. There are 17 residues in the CDR3. Per the germline V gene, CDR1 is SGHRS and CDR2 is YFSETQ. The CDR3 reads CASSPGQGARSSSPLHF. Here the CDR3 DNA reads TGCGCCAGCAGCCCCGGGCAGGGGGCAAGGTCGAGTTCACCCCTCCACTTT.